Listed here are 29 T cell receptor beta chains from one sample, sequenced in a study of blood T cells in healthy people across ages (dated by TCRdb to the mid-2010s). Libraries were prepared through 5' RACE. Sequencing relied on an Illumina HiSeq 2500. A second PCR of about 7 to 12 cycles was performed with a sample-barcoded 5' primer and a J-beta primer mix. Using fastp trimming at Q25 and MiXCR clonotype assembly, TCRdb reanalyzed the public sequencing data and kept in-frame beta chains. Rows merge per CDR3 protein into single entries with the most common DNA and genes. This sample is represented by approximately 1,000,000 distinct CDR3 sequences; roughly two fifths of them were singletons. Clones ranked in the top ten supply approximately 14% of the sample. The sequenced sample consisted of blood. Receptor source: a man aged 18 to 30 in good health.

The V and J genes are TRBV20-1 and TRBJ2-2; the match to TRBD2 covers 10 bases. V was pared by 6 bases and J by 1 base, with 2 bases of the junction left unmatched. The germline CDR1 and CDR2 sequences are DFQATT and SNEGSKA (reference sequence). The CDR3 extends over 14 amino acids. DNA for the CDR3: TGCAGTGCCCCTAGCGGGGGGAACACCGGGGAGCTGTTTTTT. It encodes CSAPSGGNTGELFF.

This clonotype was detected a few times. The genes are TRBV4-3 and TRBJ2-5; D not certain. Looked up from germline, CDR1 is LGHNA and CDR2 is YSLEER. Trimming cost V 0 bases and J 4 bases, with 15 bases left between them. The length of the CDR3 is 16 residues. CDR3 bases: TGCGCCAGCAGCCAAGATTTGGGGTCCCCTCGAGAGACCCAGTACTTC. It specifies CASSQDLGSPRETQYF.

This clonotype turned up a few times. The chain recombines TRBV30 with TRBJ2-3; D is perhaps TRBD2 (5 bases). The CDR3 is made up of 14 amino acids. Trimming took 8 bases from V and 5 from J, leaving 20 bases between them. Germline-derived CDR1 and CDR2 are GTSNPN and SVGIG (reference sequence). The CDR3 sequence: CARKGDSILDTQYF. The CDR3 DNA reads TGTGCCCGGAAGGGAGACTCGATCCTAGATACGCAGTATTTT.

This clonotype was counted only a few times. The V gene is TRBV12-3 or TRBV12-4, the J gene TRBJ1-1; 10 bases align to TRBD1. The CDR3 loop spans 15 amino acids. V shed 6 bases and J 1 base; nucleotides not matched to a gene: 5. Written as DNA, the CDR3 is TGTGCCAGCAGCCCCGGGGACAGGGGGAACACTGAAGCTTTCTTT. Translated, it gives CASSPGDRGNTEAFF.

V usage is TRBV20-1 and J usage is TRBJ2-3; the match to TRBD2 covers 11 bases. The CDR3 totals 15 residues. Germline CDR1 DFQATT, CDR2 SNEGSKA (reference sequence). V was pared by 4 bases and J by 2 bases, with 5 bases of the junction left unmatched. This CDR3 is CSAKGLAVFTDTQYF. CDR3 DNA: TGCAGTGCTAAGGGACTAGCGGTTTTCACAGATACGCAGTATTTT.

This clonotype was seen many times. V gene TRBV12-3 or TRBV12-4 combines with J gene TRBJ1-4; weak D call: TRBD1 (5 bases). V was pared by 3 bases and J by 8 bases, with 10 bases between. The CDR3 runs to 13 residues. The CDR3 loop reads CASSLGLSEKLFF. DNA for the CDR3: TGTGCCAGCAGTTTGGGGCTTTCCGAAAAACTGTTTTTT.

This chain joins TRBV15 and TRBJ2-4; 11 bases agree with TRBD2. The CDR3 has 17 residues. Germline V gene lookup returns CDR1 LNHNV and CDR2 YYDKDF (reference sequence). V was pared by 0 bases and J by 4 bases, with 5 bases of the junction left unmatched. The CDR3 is CATSRDLAGGQKNIQYF. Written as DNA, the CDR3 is TGTGCCACCAGCAGAGATCTAGCGGGGGGTCAGAAAAACATTCAGTACTTC.

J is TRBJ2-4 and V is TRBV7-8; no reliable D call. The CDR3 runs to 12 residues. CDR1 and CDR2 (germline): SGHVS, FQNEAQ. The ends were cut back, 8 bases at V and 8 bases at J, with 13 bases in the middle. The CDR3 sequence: CASGELVDIQYF. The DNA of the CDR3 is TGTGCCAGCGGGGAATTAGTGGACATTCAGTACTTC. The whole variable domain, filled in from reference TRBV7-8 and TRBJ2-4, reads GAGVSQSPRYKVAKRGQDVALRCDPISGHVSLFWYQQALGQGPEFLTYFQNEAQLDKSGLPSDRFFAERPEGSVSTLKIQRTQQEDSAVYLCASGELVDIQYFGAGTRLSVL.

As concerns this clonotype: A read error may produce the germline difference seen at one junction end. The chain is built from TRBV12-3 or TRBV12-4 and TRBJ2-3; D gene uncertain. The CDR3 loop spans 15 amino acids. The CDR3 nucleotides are TGTGCCAGCAGTTTAGCGAGACCGAGCGCAGATACGGAGTATTTT. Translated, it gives CASSLARPSADTEYF.

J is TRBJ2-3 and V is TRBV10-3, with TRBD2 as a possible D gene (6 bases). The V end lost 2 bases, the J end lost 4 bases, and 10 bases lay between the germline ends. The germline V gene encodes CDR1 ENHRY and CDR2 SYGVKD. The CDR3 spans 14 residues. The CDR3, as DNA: TGTGCCATCAGTGAGGCCGGGGAGGCAGATACGCAGTATTTT. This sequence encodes CAISEAGEADTQYF.

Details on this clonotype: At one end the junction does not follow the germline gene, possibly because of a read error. CDR3 sequence (DNA): TGTGCCAGCAGCCAGGGTAATTCACTCCTCCACTTT. Protein: CASSQGNSLLHF. This chain connects TRBV6-5 to TRBJ1-6; TRBD1 is a possible D gene (5 bases). In germline, CDR1 is MNHEY, CDR2 SVGAGI. CDR3 length: 12 amino acids.

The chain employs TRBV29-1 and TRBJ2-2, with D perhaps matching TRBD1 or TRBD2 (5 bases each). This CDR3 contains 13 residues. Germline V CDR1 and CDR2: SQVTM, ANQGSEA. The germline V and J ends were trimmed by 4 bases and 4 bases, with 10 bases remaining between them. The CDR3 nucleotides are TGCAGCGTTGGAGGGGCAAGCACCGGGGAGCTGTTTTTT. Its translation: CSVGGASTGELFF.

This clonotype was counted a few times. The CDR3 here is CASSGGYAEYF. Here the CDR3 DNA reads TGTGCCAGCAGTGGAGGTTATGCAGAGTACTTC. J is TRBJ2-7 and V is TRBV6-5; possibly TRBD2 for D (5 bases). V was clipped by 5 bases and J by 11 bases, with 13 bases between them. CDR3 length equals 11 residues. Germline assignment: CDR1 MNHEY and CDR2 SVGAGI.

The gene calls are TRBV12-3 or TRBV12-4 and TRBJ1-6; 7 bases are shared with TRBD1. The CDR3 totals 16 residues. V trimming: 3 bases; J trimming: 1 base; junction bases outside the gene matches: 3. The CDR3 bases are TGTGCCAGCAGTTTGGCGACAGGGTCCTATAATTCACCCCTCCACTTT. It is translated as CASSLATGSYNSPLHF.

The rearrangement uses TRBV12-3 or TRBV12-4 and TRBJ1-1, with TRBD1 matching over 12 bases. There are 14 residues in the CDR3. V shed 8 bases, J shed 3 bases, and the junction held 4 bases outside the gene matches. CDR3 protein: CASGGDRGHTEAFF. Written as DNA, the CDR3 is TGTGCCAGCGGGGGGGACAGGGGGCACACTGAAGCTTTCTTT.

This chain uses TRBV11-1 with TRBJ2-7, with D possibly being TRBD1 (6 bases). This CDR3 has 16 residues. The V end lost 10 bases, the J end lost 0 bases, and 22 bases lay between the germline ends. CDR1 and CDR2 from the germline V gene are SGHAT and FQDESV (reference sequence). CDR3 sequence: CANSPPVDRFSYEQYF. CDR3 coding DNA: TGTGCCAACAGTCCCCCGGTGGACAGATTCTCCTACGAGCAGTACTTC. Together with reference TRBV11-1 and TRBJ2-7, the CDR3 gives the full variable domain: EAEVAQSPRYKITEKSQAVAFWCDPISGHATLYWYRQILGQGPELLVQFQDESVVDDSQLPKDRFSAERLKGVDSTLKIQPAELGDSAMYLCANSPPVDRFSYEQYFGPGTRLTVT.

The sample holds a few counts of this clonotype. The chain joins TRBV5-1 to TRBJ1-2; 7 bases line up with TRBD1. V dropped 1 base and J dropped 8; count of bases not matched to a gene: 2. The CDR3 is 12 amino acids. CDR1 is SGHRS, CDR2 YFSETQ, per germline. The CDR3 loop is CASSLTGVGYTF. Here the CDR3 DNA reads TGCGCCAGCAGCTTGACAGGGGTCGGCTACACCTTC.

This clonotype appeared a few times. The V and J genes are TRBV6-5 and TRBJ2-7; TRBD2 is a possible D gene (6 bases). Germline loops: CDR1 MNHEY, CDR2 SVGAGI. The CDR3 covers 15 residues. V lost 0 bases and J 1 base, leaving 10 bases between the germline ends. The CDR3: CASSYSPGESYEQYF. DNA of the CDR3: TGTGCCAGCAGTTACTCGCCGGGAGAGTCCTACGAGCAGTACTTC.

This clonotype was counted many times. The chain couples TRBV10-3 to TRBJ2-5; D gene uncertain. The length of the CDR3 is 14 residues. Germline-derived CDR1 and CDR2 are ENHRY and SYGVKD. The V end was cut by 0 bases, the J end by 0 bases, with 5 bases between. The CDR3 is CAISESSDQETQYF. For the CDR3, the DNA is TGTGCCATCAGTGAGTCGAGCGACCAAGAGACCCAGTACTTC.

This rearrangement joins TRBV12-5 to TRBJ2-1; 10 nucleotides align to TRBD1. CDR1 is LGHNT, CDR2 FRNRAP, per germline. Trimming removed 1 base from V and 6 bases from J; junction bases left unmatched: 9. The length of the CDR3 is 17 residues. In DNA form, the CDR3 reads TGTGCTAGTGGTTTGGGATACCGGGACAGGGGTTCCAATGAGCAGTTCTTC. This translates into CASGLGYRDRGSNEQFF.

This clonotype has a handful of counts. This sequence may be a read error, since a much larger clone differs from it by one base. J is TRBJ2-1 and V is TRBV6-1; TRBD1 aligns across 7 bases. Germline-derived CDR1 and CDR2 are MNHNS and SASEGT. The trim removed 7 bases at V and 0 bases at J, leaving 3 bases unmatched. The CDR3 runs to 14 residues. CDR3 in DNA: TGTGCCAGCACTTGGGACAGCTCCTACAATGAGCAGTTCTTC. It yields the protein CASTWDSSYNEQFF.

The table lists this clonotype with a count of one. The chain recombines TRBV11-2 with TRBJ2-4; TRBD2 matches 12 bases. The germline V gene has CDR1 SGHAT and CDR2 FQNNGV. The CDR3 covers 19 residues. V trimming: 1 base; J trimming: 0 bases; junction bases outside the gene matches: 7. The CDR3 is CASSLVASGGVKAKNIQYF. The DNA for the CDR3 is TGTGCCAGCAGCTTAGTAGCTAGCGGGGGGGTAAAAGCCAAAAACATTCAGTACTTC.

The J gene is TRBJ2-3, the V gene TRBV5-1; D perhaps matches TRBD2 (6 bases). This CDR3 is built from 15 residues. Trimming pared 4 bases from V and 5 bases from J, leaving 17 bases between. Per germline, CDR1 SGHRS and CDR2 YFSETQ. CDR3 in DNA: TGCGCCAGCAGCCAGATAGGGACTTCCATAGATACGCAGTATTTT. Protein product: CASSQIGTSIDTQYF.

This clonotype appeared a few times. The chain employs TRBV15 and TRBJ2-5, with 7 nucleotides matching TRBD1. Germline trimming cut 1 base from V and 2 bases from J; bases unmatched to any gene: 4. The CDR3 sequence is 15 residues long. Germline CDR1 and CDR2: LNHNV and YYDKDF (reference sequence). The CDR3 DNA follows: TGTGCCACCAGCAGAGCCGGGACAGCACAAGAGACCCAGTACTTC. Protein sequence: CATSRAGTAQETQYF.

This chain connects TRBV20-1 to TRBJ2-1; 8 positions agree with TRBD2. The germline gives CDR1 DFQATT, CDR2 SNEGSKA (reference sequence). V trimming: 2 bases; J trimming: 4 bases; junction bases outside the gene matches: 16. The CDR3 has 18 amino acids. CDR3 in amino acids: CSARPKREPGGLYNEQFF. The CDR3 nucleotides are TGCAGTGCTAGACCCAAGAGAGAACCGGGGGGGTTATACAATGAGCAGTTCTTC.

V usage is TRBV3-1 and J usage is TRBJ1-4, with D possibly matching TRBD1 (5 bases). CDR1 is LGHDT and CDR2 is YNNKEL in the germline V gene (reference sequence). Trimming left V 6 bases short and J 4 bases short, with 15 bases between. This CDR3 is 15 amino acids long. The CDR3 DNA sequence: TGTGCCAGCAGTCCCGGACCGGGGGGTAATGAAAAACTGTTTTTT. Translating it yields CASSPGPGGNEKLFF.

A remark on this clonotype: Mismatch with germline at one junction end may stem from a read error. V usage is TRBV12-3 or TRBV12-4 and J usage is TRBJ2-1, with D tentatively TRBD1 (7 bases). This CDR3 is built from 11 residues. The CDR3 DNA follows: TGTGCCGGCAGCAGGGGGGATGAGCAGTTCTTC. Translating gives CAGSRGDEQFF.

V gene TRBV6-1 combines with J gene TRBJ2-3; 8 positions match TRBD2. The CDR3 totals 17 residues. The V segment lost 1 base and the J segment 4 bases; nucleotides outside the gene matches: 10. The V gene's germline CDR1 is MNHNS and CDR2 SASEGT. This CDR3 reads CASSEVGWRGAADTQYF. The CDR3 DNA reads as TGTGCCAGCAGTGAAGTAGGCTGGCGGGGGGCGGCAGATACGCAGTATTTT.

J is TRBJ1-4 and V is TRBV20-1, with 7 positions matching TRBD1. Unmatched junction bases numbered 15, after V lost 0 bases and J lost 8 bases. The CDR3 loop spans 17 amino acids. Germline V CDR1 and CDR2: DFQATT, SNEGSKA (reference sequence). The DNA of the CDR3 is TGCAGTGCTAGAGATCGGGGCAGGGGGATTGAAGGAGAAAAACTGTTTTTT. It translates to CSARDRGRGIEGEKLFF.